Below, 13 T cell receptor beta chains from the same sample are listed, as sequenced in a study of T cells in Graves' hyperthyroidism and ophthalmopathy. Authors of the study amplified TCR beta CDR3 regions from RNA transcripts. A first-round RT-PCR of the TCR CDR3 used the HTBI primer set. TCRdb passed the multiplex PCR reads through MiXCR, listing each CDR3 protein once. The sample yields under 750,000 distinct CDR3 sequences, around 20% seen once. The specimen was blood. These receptors were collected from a woman in her 50s with Graves' hyperthyroidism that later progressed to Graves' ophthalmopathy.

This clonotype was counted between two and nine times. The chain is built from TRBV15 and TRBJ1-1; TRBD1 agrees at 8 bases. The length of the CDR3 is 15 residues. With 1 base clipped from V and 6 bases from J, the junction kept 7 bases outside the gene matches. The germline CDR1 and CDR2 sequences are LNHNV and YYDKDF (reference sequence). CDR3 region: CATSRVYGQGAEAFF. The CDR3 DNA sequence: TGTGCCACCAGCAGAGTATACGGACAGGGAGCTGAAGCTTTCTTT.

This clonotype was observed many times. The chain employs TRBV13 and TRBJ2-1; D might be TRBD1 or TRBD2, each matching 5 bases. The CDR3 has 14 amino acids. Germline V lookup: CDR1 PRHDT, CDR2 FYEKMQ (reference sequence). Trimming cost V 4 bases and J 9 bases, with 16 bases left between them. Here the CDR3 DNA reads TGTGCCAGCAGCTCAGGGACCGGGCAAGGTGAGCAGTTCTTC. This gives the protein CASSSGTGQGEQFF.

The CDR3 reads CSARASRRSQSGNTIYF. CDR3 nucleotide sequence: TGCAGTGCTAGAGCCTCACGGAGAAGCCAATCTGGAAACACCATATATTTT. V and J are TRBV20-1 and TRBJ1-3; D is unclear. This CDR3 has 17 amino acids. Germline CDR1 reads DFQATT; CDR2 reads SNEGSKA (reference sequence). V dropped 1 base and J dropped 1 base, with 17 bases sitting between them.

This clonotype was counted between two and nine times. This chain joins TRBV10-3 and TRBJ1-6, with 8 nucleotides matching TRBD1. The CDR3 has 13 residues. J lost 10 bases, V lost 10 bases, and 9 bases had no gene match. Per the germline V gene, CDR1 is ENHRY and CDR2 is SYGVKD. This chain's CDR3 is CATQGAEASPLHF. The CDR3 DNA is TGTGCCACGCAGGGGGCTGAAGCATCACCCCTCCACTTT.

V gene TRBV29-1 combines with J gene TRBJ1-1, with 7 bases lining up with TRBD1. V lost 4 bases, J lost 3 bases, and 5 bases stayed unmatched. The CDR3 has 13 residues. Germline-derived CDR1 and CDR2 are SQVTM and ANQGSEA. CDR3 DNA: TGCAGCGTTGTGAAGGGGGCGTACACTGAAGCTTTCTTT. Translating it yields CSVVKGAYTEAFF.

This clonotype was picked up many times. The chain has TRBV12-3 or TRBV12-4 and TRBJ2-7, with 8 bases identical to TRBD1. The CDR3 contains 13 residues. After removal of 5 bases from V and 2 bases from J, the junction contained 2 bases not matched to a gene. CDR3 sequence (DNA): TGTGCCAGCAGTCAGGGGGCCACCTACGAGCAGTACTTC. Translating it yields CASSQGATYEQYF.

The gene calls are TRBV6-2 or TRBV6-3 and TRBJ2-7; 13 positions match TRBD2. The CDR3 has 14 amino acids. In germline, CDR1 is MNHEY, CDR2 SVGEGT. V lost 10 bases and J lost 1; bases outside the gene matches: 4. In nucleotides, the CDR3 is TGTGCCATCAGGACTAGCGGGGGTTCCTACGAGCAGTACTTC. Amino acid sequence: CAIRTSGGSYEQYF.

The V and J genes are TRBV19 and TRBJ1-5; D may be TRBD1 (5 bases). Trimming removed 7 bases at V and 6 bases at J, with 19 bases between. This CDR3 has 15 residues. Per the germline V gene, CDR1 is LNHDA and CDR2 is SQIVND (reference sequence). The CDR3 reads CASTGGGRSRQPQHF. The CDR3 bases are TGTGCCAGTACCGGGGGGGGGAGGAGTCGTCAGCCCCAGCATTTT. Drawing the rest from reference TRBV19 and TRBJ1-5, the complete variable domain is DGGITQSPKYLFRKEGQNVTLSCEQNLNHDAMYWYRQDPGQGLRLIYYSQIVNDFQKGDIAEGYSVSREKKESFPLTVTSAQKNPTAFYLCASTGGGRSRQPQHFGDGTRLSIL.

This chain uses TRBV9 with TRBJ2-2, with D tentatively TRBD1 (6 bases). Germline values: CDR1 SGDLS, CDR2 YYNGEE. Trimming shortened V by 0 bases and J by 6 bases, and 9 bases separated the two germline ends. The CDR3 contains 14 residues. The CDR3 loop is CASSVGRGSGELFF. The CDR3 DNA reads TGTGCCAGCAGCGTAGGCAGGGGATCCGGGGAGCTGTTTTTT.

This clonotype was observed a handful of times. The chain is built from TRBV15 and TRBJ1-2; D is perhaps TRBD1 (6 bases). The CDR3 contains 13 residues. V dropped 10 bases and J dropped 0 bases, with 12 bases sitting between them. Germline V gene sequence: CDR1 LNHNV, CDR2 YYDKDF (reference sequence). Here the CDR3 reads CAIRGTSNYGYTF. The CDR3 bases are TGTGCCATTAGGGGGACTTCTAACTATGGCTACACCTTC.

This clonotype was seen at least ten times. V usage is TRBV5-1 and J usage is TRBJ1-4; D is perhaps TRBD1 (6 bases). Between the trimmed V and J ends, which lost 0 bases and 8 bases, there was a span of 20 bases. The CDR3 spans 17 residues. The germline CDR1 and CDR2 sequences are SGHRS and YFSETQ. CDR3 sequence (DNA): TGCGCCAGCAGCTTGGGGATGAAACAGGGAGGAGAGGAAAAACTGTTTTTT. Amino acid sequence: CASSLGMKQGGEEKLFF. The complete variable domain, with remaining parts taken from reference TRBV5-1 and TRBJ1-4, reads KAGVTQTPRYLIKTRGQQVTLSCSPISGHRSVSWYQQTPGQGLQFLFEYFSETQRNKGNFPGRFSGRQFSNSRSEMNVSTLELGDSALYLCASSLGMKQGGEEKLFFGSGTQLSVL.

The chain uses TRBV5-6 and TRBJ2-4; possible D gene TRBD1, 6 bases. V lost 5 bases and J lost 0, with 9 bases in between. Germline values: CDR1 SGHDT, CDR2 YYEEEE. The CDR3 consists of 14 residues. CDR3 DNA sequence: TGTGCCAGCAGAGTAGGGGGAGCCAAAAACATTCAGTACTTC. The encoded protein is CASRVGGAKNIQYF. The variable domain in full, with the rest retrieved from reference TRBV5-6 and TRBJ2-4, is DAGVTQSPTHLIKTRGQQVTLRCSPKSGHDTVSWYQQALGQGPQFIFQYYEEEERQRGNFPDRFSGHQFPNYSSELNVNALLLGDSALYLCASRVGGAKNIQYFGAGTRLSVL.

This clonotype was recorded many times. The V gene is TRBV4-1, the J gene TRBJ1-5; 8 bases align to TRBD1. J gave up 0 bases and V 2 bases, and 3 bases lay outside the gene matches. The germline gives CDR1 MGHRA, CDR2 YSYEKL. The CDR3 has 16 residues. In DNA form, the CDR3 reads TGCGCCAGCAGCCAATTCACAGGGGGTAGCAATCAGCCCCAGCATTTT. Translated: CASSQFTGGSNQPQHF.